This TCR beta chain is from a study of spatial heterogeneity in lung cancer. Germline assignment: CDR1 KGHSH and CDR2 LQKENI. Trimming pared 5 bases from V and 1 base from J, leaving 15 bases between. CDR3 length: 16 amino acids. Regarding time point: sample taken at primary tumor resection. Unsorted tumor, nontumor lung tissue or cryopreserved PBMC supplied the whole RNA. TCRdb reprocessed the 5' RACE reads with MiXCR, giving one entry per CDR3 protein. This table has tens of thousands of distinct CDR3 sequences, about 7.7% appearing once. The specimen was PBMCs, collected at surgery. This clonotype originated in a female donor with early-stage non-small cell lung cancer. The chain employs TRBV18 and TRBJ1-3, with D perhaps matching TRBD1 (6 bases). This CDR3 is CASSTGGTPSGNTIYF. The DNA of the CDR3 is TGTGCCAGCTCAACCGGTGGGACACCGTCTGGAAACACCATATATTTT.